The 18 T cell receptor beta chains presented below share a single source sample, sequenced in a study of CD8+ T cells in alopecia areata. It was cDNA, reverse transcribed from extracted RNA, that served as the sequencing template. The assay was immunoSEQ multiplex PCR, and TCRdb's table has in-frame clones only and misses some. The table records more than 200,000 clones, roughly two thirds of them present only once. This specimen was CD4+ T cells sorted from blood, taken at week 0. Every receptor here comes from a human donor with alopecia areata.

This clone showed up just a few times. CDR3 DNA sequence: TGTGCCAGTAGTATACCCCCCGGGACAGGGAGTCCTGGCTACACCTTC. The encoded protein is CASSIPPGTGSPGYTF. V and J are TRBV19 and TRBJ1-2; 9 bases map to TRBD1. The junction had 11 bases not matched to a gene; V was cut back by 2 bases and J by 7 bases. The length of the CDR3 is 16 residues. CDR1 is LNHDA and CDR2 is SQIVND in the germline V gene (reference sequence).

Comments on this clone: The junction shows a germline mismatch at one end, possibly a read error. The J gene is TRBJ2-7, the V gene TRBV2, with 8 bases lining up with TRBD1. The CDR3 runs to 13 residues. Germline V gene sequence: CDR1 SNHLY, CDR2 FYNNEI. CDR3 region: CASSDLRDRPGSF. The CDR3 DNA is TGTGCCAGCAGTGATCTCCGGGACAGGCCCGGATCCTTC.

The table lists this clone with a count of one. The CDR3 DNA sequence: TGCGCCAGCAGCCAAGGTCGCGGAAACCTGTACCAAGAGACCCAGTACTTC. Protein sequence: CASSQGRGNLYQETQYF. This rearrangement joins TRBV4-3 to TRBJ2-5; no clear D gene. The CDR3 extends over 17 amino acids. The germline V gene has CDR1 LGHNA and CDR2 YSLEER. The V gene lost 1 base and the J gene lost 0 bases, with 15 bases spanning the gap.

The CDR3 sequence: CASSPHGEVAGKSPLHF. CDR3 bases: TGTGCCAGCAGCCCACATGGGGAAGTGGCGGGCAAGTCACCCCTCCACTTT. This chain connects TRBV4-2 to TRBJ1-6; D call uncertain. Between the trimmed V and J ends, which lost 4 bases and 10 bases, there was a span of 23 bases. The CDR3 is 17 amino acids. Germline CDR1 LGHNA, CDR2 YNFKEQ.

The chain is built from TRBV25-1 and TRBJ1-2; D is perhaps TRBD1 (5 bases). V lost 6 bases to trimming and J lost 7 bases, with 9 bases between them. This CDR3 contains 11 residues. Germline V gives CDR1 MGHDK, CDR2 SYGVNS. The CDR3 sequence: CASRTAAGYTF. CDR3 nucleotides: TGTGCCAGCAGGACAGCGGCTGGCTACACCTTC.

The V gene is TRBV14, the J gene TRBJ2-1; D perhaps matches TRBD2 (5 bases). V gave up 4 bases and J gave up 3 bases, with 16 bases separating them. CDR1 and CDR2 from the germline V gene are SGHDN and FVKESK. This CDR3 is built from 16 residues. In DNA form, the CDR3 reads TGTGCCAGCAGCCGGCTAGGAGGTGGGGACTACAATGAGCAGTTCTTC. Translating gives CASSRLGGGDYNEQFF.

This clone was observed a handful of times. The chain uses TRBV29-1 and TRBJ1-1, with D possibly being TRBD1 (5 bases). With 8 bases removed from V and 0 bases from J, the gap between germline ends came to 16 bases. The CDR3 totals 14 residues. In germline, CDR1 is SQVTM, CDR2 ANQGSEA. The CDR3 spells CSINRGKLNTEAFF. The CDR3 DNA reads as TGCAGCATTAACCGGGGCAAATTGAACACTGAAGCTTTCTTT.

The genes are TRBV30 and TRBJ1-2; D is undetermined. Trimming removed 2 bases from V and 5 bases from J, with 15 bases in between. The CDR3 has 14 amino acids. Per the germline V gene, CDR1 is GTSNPN and CDR2 is SVGIG (reference sequence). CDR3 residues: CAWSLPAAVYGYTF. For the CDR3, the DNA is TGTGCCTGGAGTCTCCCAGCGGCCGTTTATGGCTACACCTTC.

The genes are TRBV15 and TRBJ2-5; TRBD2 matches 7 bases. The CDR3 covers 15 residues. V lost 1 base and J lost 2; bases outside the gene matches: 4. Germline values: CDR1 LNHNV, CDR2 YYDKDF (reference sequence). The CDR3 sequence is CATSRVTGGQETQYF. The CDR3 DNA sequence: TGTGCCACCAGCAGAGTGACGGGGGGTCAAGAGACCCAGTACTTC.

The V call is TRBV29-1, the J call TRBJ2-1; 12 bases line up with TRBD2. Germline V gives CDR1 SQVTM, CDR2 ANQGSEA. The CDR3 contains 17 residues. With V trimmed by 4 bases and J by 4 bases, 11 bases remained unmatched. The CDR3 nucleotides are TGCAGCGTTGCCGTCGCTAGCGGGGGGGTAATATACAATGAGCAGTTCTTC. Translating it yields CSVAVASGGVIYNEQFF.

The V and J genes are TRBV7-9 and TRBJ1-2; 9 nucleotides align to TRBD1. This CDR3 region has 13 residues. With V trimmed by 5 bases and J by 8 bases, 6 bases remained unmatched. Germline values: CDR1 SEHNR, CDR2 FQNEAQ (reference sequence). The CDR3 loop is CASSIQGAQGYTF. The CDR3, as DNA: TGTGCCAGCAGCATACAGGGGGCACAGGGCTACACCTTC.

J is TRBJ2-5 and V is TRBV4-2; 8 bases agree with TRBD2. V gave up 4 bases and J gave up 1 base; unmatched junction bases: 8. This CDR3 spans 16 amino acids. CDR1 and CDR2 (germline): LGHNA, YNFKEQ. CDR3 coding DNA: TGTGCCAGCAGCCCCTTGGCGGGGGGATCCCAAGAGACCCAGTACTTC. This codes for CASSPLAGGSQETQYF.

The chain uses TRBV7-2 and TRBJ1-2; D gene uncertain. Germline values: CDR1 SGHTA, CDR2 FQGNSA. V was cut by 11 bases and J by 1 base, with 17 bases left in between. The CDR3 has 14 amino acids. As DNA, the CDR3 is TGTGCCGCCGCCGGTACAGCGTTTAACTATGGCTACACCTTC. Translation gives CAAAGTAFNYGYTF.

This clone was seen just once. J is TRBJ1-4 and V is TRBV29-1, with TRBD1 matching over 10 bases. With 6 bases clipped from V and 6 bases from J, the junction kept 4 bases outside the gene matches. Germline CDR1 SQVTM, CDR2 ANQGSEA. The CDR3 covers 13 residues. The CDR3 sequence: CSVTGTGDEKLFF. CDR3 DNA sequence: TGCAGCGTCACCGGGACAGGGGATGAAAAACTGTTTTTT.

The chain carries TRBV27 and TRBJ2-3; D is unresolved. Trimming removed 4 bases from V and 6 bases from J, with 23 bases in between. The germline CDR1 and CDR2 sequences are MNHEY and SMNVEV (reference sequence). This CDR3 is built from 17 residues. The CDR3 reads CASSSKLIGSTPDTQYF. CDR3 in DNA: TGTGCCAGCAGTTCTAAGCTCATCGGATCAACTCCGGATACGCAGTATTTT.

The chain couples TRBV19 to TRBJ1-6, with 10 bases matching TRBD1. This CDR3 contains 13 residues. CDR1 and CDR2 from the germline V gene are LNHDA and SQIVND (reference sequence). Trimming removed 8 bases from V and 7 bases from J; junction bases left unmatched: 2. CDR3 nucleotide sequence: TGTGCCAGTGCGACAGGGGGCAATTCACCCCTCCACTTT. Translated, it gives CASATGGNSPLHF.

This clone turned up a few times. The chain is built from TRBV27 and TRBJ1-5; the D is unclear. Trimming left V 1 base short and J 0 bases short, with 4 bases between. The V gene's germline CDR1 is MNHEY and CDR2 SMNVEV (reference sequence). The CDR3 has 14 amino acids. The CDR3 region has the DNA TGTGCCAGCAGTTTATGGTATAGCAATCAGCCCCAGCATTTT. It encodes CASSLWYSNQPQHF.

The chain has TRBV5-1 and TRBJ2-7, with D uncertain. The V gene lost 0 bases and the J gene lost 3 bases, with 7 bases spanning the gap. The CDR3 has 13 residues. In germline, CDR1 is SGHRS, CDR2 YFSETQ. The CDR3, as DNA: TGCGCCAGCAGCTTGGCGCCGGGCTACGAGCAGTACTTC. Its translation: CASSLAPGYEQYF.